This T cell receptor beta chain was captured in a study of patients and donors after allogeneic stem cell transplantation (dated by TCRdb to 2018 to 2021). This clonotype was counted between two and nine times. Its antigen has not been determined. Per-nucleotide qualities are absent, and no much larger clonotype sits a single base away. CDR1 and CDR2 (LGHNA, YSLEER) derive from the germline V gene. Clipping removes 2 bases from V and 3 bases from J, with 7 as the unmatched junction base count. Reading from cysteine to phenylalanine, the CDR3 counts 17 amino acids. The only DNA kept is the CDR3, 51 bases in frame from the first base. The receptor library was made with RT-PCR. The run used a NextSeq 550. The public reads were quality trimmed at Q25 with fastp and then assembled into clones with MiXCR by TCRdb, keeping productive beta chains. Every distinct CDR3 protein forms one entry, paired with its most common genes and DNA. For this sample there are about 40,000 distinct CDR3 sequences; roughly 29% appear just once. Approximately 79% of the sample belongs to the ten largest clones.

The source is a human donor who was either an allogeneic HSCT recipient or a stem cell or donor lymphocyte infusion donor (not recorded which). It is not recorded whose cells these are; they may come from a transplant donor. This chain is built from TRBV4-3 and TRBJ2-1; 10 central nucleotides agree with TRBD2. The sequenced material came from blood, either unsorted or a sorted T cell fraction (not recorded which). The CDR3 is CASSQIRAGGYYNEQFF. The sequenced DNA is TGCGCCAGCAGCCAAATTAGAGCGGGAGGGTACTACAATGAGCAGTTCTTC.